The 17 T cell receptor beta chains in this list originate from one sample, sequenced in a study of cytomegalovirus exposure and HLA in healthy donors. The PCR was carried out with 60 Vbeta primers and 13 Jbeta primers. Only in-frame clones appear in the TCRdb table, and some are missing; sequencing was by immunoSEQ multiplex PCR. The data hold some 200,000 clones, with roughly 80% observed a single time. The sequencing input was PBMCs. The receptors here all came from a female donor in good health and CMV-seronegative.

J is TRBJ1-2 and V is TRBV5-1; a weak D match, TRBD1 (6 bases). Germline V gene sequence: CDR1 SGHRS, CDR2 YFSETQ. This CDR3 region has 15 residues. V was pared by 8 bases and J by 4 bases, with 21 bases between. CDR3 sequence: CASGNLGQAFYGYTF. The CDR3 DNA follows: TGCGCCAGTGGAAACTTGGGACAAGCTTTCTATGGCTACACCTTC. The variable domain in full, with the rest retrieved from reference TRBV5-1 and TRBJ1-2, is KAGVTQTPRYLIKTRGQQVTLSCSPISGHRSVSWYQQTPGQGLQFLFEYFSETQRNKGNFPGRFSGRQFSNSRSEMNVSTLELGDSALYLCASGNLGQAFYGYTFGSGTRLTVV.

The rearrangement links TRBV9 to TRBJ2-1; D is undetermined. Trimming removed 0 bases at V and 5 bases at J, with 6 bases between. There are 13 residues in the CDR3. Germline-derived CDR1 and CDR2 are SGDLS and YYNGEE. In DNA form, the CDR3 reads TGTGCCAGCAGCGTAGTCCTTAACAATGAGCAGTTCTTC. Translation: CASSVVLNNEQFF.

This clone was counted a few times. This chain joins TRBV7-2 and TRBJ2-3; 10 nucleotides align to TRBD2. Germline V gives CDR1 SGHTA, CDR2 FQGNSA. This CDR3 has 15 amino acids. V shed 5 bases and J 3 bases; nucleotides not matched to a gene: 5. In nucleotides, the CDR3 is TGTGCCAGCAGCCGTAGCGGGAGGCTAACAGATACGCAGTATTTT. Translating gives CASSRSGRLTDTQYF.

This sequence joins TRBV6-4 and TRBJ2-1; 13 bases line up with TRBD2. The CDR3 covers 18 residues. Germline V gene sequence: CDR1 MRHNA, CDR2 SNTAGT. Germline trimming cut 3 bases from V and 8 bases from J; bases unmatched to any gene: 13. CDR3 coding DNA: TGTGCCAGCAGTGAACGACTACCGGGACTAGCGGGGTTCGATGAGCAGTTCTTC. This sequence encodes CASSERLPGLAGFDEQFF.

This clone was recorded once. The rearrangement joins TRBV7-3 to TRBJ2-3; TRBD2 aligns across 9 bases. CDR3 length: 14 amino acids. Germline V gene lookup returns CDR1 SGHTA and CDR2 FQGTGA. With V trimmed by 5 bases and J by 6 bases, 6 bases remained unmatched. The CDR3 DNA is TGTGCCAGCAGCATCGGGACTAGCTTTGATACGCAGTATTTT. Residues: CASSIGTSFDTQYF.

The chain links TRBV10-1 to TRBJ2-1, with 9 bases fitting TRBD2. The germline V gene has CDR1 WNHNN and CDR2 SYGVQD (reference sequence). V shed 3 bases, J shed 5 bases, and the junction held 5 bases outside the gene matches. There are 15 residues in the CDR3. The CDR3 spells CASSDGLAGNNEQFF. The CDR3 nucleotides read TGCGCCAGCAGTGACGGGCTAGCGGGAAACAATGAGCAGTTCTTC.

The CDR3 bases are TGTGCCAGCAGCTTAGACAGGAATGGATATGGCTACACCTTC. Protein: CASSLDRNGYGYTF. The V gene is TRBV5-4, the J gene TRBJ1-2, with a weak D call TRBD1 (6 bases). The CDR3 contains 14 residues. V shed 2 bases and J shed 5 bases, with 13 bases lying between them. From germline, CDR1 is SGHNT and CDR2 YYREEE (reference sequence). The full variable domain, in which reference TRBV5-4 and TRBJ1-2 provide the parts outside the CDR3, is ETGVTQSPTHLIKTRGQQVTLRCSSQSGHNTVSWYQQALGQGPQFIFQYYREEENGRGNFPPRFSGLQFPNYSSELNVNALELDDSALYLCASSLDRNGYGYTFGSGTRLTVV.

In its sample, this clone was seen a few times. The rearrangement links TRBV7-9 to TRBJ2-3; the match to TRBD2 covers 7 bases. Trimming cost V 7 bases and J 0 bases; bases outside gene matches: 13. The CDR3 sequence is 17 residues long. Germline lookup yields CDR1 SEHNR and CDR2 FQNEAQ (reference sequence). This chain's CDR3 is CASIQRASGLSTDTQYF. CDR3 bases: TGTGCCAGCATCCAGAGGGCTAGCGGCCTTAGCACAGATACGCAGTATTTT. Drawing the rest from reference TRBV7-9 and TRBJ2-3, the complete variable domain is DTGVSQNPRHKITKRGQNVTFRCDPISEHNRLYWYRQTLGQGPEFLTYFQNEAQLEKSRLLSDRFSAERPKGSFSTLEIQRTEQGDSAMYLCASIQRASGLSTDTQYFGPGTRLTVL.

The V gene is TRBV27, the J gene TRBJ1-1; TRBD1 might be the D (5 bases). This CDR3 has 13 residues. V was trimmed by 6 bases and J by 2 bases, leaving 10 bases between them. The germline CDR1 and CDR2 sequences are MNHEY and SMNVEV (reference sequence). The CDR3, as DNA: TGTGCCAGCAGGGCCGGGACTAACACTGAAGCTTTCTTT. Its translation: CASRAGTNTEAFF.

The chain employs TRBV11-2 and TRBJ2-1, with 9 bases fitting TRBD2. Trimming at V came to 2 bases and at J to 4 bases, leaving 12 bases not matched to a gene. This CDR3 is 18 amino acids long. Germline loops: CDR1 SGHAT, CDR2 FQNNGV. The CDR3 here is CASSLSMGAGGGYNEQFF. In DNA form, the CDR3 reads TGTGCCAGCAGCTTATCGATGGGGGCGGGAGGGGGGTACAATGAGCAGTTCTTC.

This clone appeared a few times. The chain carries TRBV6-5 and TRBJ1-2; 12 bases are a match to TRBD1. Germline trimming cut 5 bases from V and 8 bases from J; bases unmatched to any gene: 6. The CDR3 runs 14 residues. Per the germline V gene, CDR1 is MNHEY and CDR2 is SVGAGI. The CDR3 region has the DNA TGTGCCAGCAGTGTGGGACAGGGGGCAAGCGGCTACACCTTC. It yields the protein CASSVGQGASGYTF.

The V call is TRBV30, the J call TRBJ2-1; 9 positions agree with TRBD2. J gave up 15 bases and V 2 bases, and 8 bases lay outside the gene matches. The CDR3 length is 12 residues. Germline CDR1 reads GTSNPN; CDR2 reads SVGIG (reference sequence). The CDR3 nucleotides read TGTGCCTGGAGTAAGGGTAGCGGGAGACTGTTCTTC. This gives the protein CAWSKGSGRLFF.

The CDR3 spells CASSLRTGLGYTF. CDR3 bases: TGTGCCAGTAGTCTCCGGACAGGGCTCGGCTACACCTTC. The rearrangement uses TRBV19 and TRBJ1-2; 8 positions agree with TRBD1. Per the germline V gene, CDR1 is LNHDA and CDR2 is SQIVND (reference sequence). The CDR3 spans 13 residues. The J segment lost 8 bases and the V segment lost 5 bases, leaving 7 bases of the junction unmatched.

This chain uses TRBV5-1 with TRBJ2-3; 8 bases align to TRBD2. The CDR3 loop spans 17 amino acids. Germline-derived CDR1 and CDR2 are SGHRS and YFSETQ. Unmatched junction bases numbered 6, after V lost 0 bases and J lost 0 bases. This CDR3 reads CASSLARTSPSTDTQYF. The CDR3, as DNA: TGCGCCAGCAGCTTGGCGAGGACTAGCCCTAGCACAGATACGCAGTATTTT. The whole variable domain, filled in from reference TRBV5-1 and TRBJ2-3, reads KAGVTQTPRYLIKTRGQQVTLSCSPISGHRSVSWYQQTPGQGLQFLFEYFSETQRNKGNFPGRFSGRQFSNSRSEMNVSTLELGDSALYLCASSLARTSPSTDTQYFGPGTRLTVL.

V gene TRBV28 combines with J gene TRBJ1-1, with a tentative D call TRBD1 (5 bases). The CDR3 runs to 13 residues. V was clipped by 6 bases and J by 0 bases, with 8 bases between them. Germline CDR1 and CDR2: MDHEN and SYDVKM. In DNA, the CDR3 is TGTGCCAGCAGACACAGGCTGAACACTGAAGCTTTCTTT. Residues: CASRHRLNTEAFF.

In the case of this clone: The sample has other DNA sequences that encode this CDR3 too. This chain connects TRBV7-9 to TRBJ1-2, with 7 bases lining up with TRBD1. The length of the CDR3 is 13 residues. The germline V gene encodes CDR1 SEHNR and CDR2 FQNEAQ (reference sequence). The trim removed 4 bases at V and 4 bases at J, leaving 3 bases unmatched. CDR3 sequence (DNA): TGTGCCAGCAGCTCACAGGGGCCCTATGGCTACACCTTC. This translates into CASSSQGPYGYTF.

The chain recombines TRBV6-5 with TRBJ1-2; D gene uncertain. The V end lost 4 bases, the J end lost 4 bases, and 16 bases lay between the germline ends. This CDR3 has 15 amino acids. Germline V gene sequence: CDR1 MNHEY, CDR2 SVGAGI. CDR3 residues: CASSSLLTPFYGYTF. CDR3 DNA sequence: TGTGCCAGCAGTTCCCTCCTGACACCCTTCTATGGCTACACCTTC.